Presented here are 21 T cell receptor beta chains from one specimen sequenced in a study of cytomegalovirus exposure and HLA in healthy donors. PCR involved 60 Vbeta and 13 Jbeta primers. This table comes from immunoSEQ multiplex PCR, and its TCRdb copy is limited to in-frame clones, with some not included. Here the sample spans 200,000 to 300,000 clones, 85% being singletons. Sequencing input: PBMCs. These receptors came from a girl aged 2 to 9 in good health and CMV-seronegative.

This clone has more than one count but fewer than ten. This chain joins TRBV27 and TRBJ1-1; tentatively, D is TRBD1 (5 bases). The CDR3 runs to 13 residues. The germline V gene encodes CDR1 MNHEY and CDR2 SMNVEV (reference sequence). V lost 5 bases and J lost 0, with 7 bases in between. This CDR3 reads CASSGGVNTEAFF. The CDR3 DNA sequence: TGTGCCAGCAGTGGGGGGGTGAACACTGAAGCTTTCTTT.

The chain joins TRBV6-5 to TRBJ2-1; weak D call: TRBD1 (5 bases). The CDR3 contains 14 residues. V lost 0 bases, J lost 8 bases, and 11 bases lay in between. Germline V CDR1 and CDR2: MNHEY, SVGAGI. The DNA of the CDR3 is TGTGCCAGCAGTTACTCGAGAAGGGGTGATGAGCAGTTCTTC. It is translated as CASSYSRRGDEQFF.

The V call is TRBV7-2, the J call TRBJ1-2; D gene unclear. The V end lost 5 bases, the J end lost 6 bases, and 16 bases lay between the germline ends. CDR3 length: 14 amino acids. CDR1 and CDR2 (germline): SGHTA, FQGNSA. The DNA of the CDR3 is TGTGCCAGCAGCCTACGCGGGCTGGGTGATGGCTACACCTTC. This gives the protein CASSLRGLGDGYTF.

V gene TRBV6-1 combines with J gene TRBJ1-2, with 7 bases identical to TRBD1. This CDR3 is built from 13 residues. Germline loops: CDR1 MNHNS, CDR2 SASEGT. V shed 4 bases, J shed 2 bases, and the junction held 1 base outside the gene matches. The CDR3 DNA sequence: TGTGCCAGCAGTGGACAGGGCAACTATGGCTACACCTTC. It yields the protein CASSGQGNYGYTF.

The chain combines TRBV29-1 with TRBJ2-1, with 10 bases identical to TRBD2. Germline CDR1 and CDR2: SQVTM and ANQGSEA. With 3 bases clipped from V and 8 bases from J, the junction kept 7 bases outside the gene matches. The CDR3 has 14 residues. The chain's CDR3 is CSVEGQRGGYEQFF. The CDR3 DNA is TGCAGCGTTGAGGGCCAGCGGGGGGGCTATGAGCAGTTCTTC.

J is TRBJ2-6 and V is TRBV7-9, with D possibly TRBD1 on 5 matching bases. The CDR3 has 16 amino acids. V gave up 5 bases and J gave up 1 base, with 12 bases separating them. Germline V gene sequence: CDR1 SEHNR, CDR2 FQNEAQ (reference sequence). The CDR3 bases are TGTGCCAGCAGCCCAGACAGACCTTCTGGGGCCAACGTCCTGACTTTC. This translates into CASSPDRPSGANVLTF. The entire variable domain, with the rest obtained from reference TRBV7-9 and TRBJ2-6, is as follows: DTGVSQNPRHKITKRGQNVTFRCDPISEHNRLYWYRQTLGQGPEFLTYFQNEAQLEKSRLLSDRFSAERPKGSFSTLEIQRTEQGDSAMYLCASSPDRPSGANVLTFGAGSRLTVL.

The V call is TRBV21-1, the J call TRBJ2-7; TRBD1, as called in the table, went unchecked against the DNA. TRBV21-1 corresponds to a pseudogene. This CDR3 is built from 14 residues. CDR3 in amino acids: CASSPFGTGLEQYF. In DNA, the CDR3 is TGTGCCAGCAGTCCATTTGGGACAGGGCTCGAGCAGTACTTC.

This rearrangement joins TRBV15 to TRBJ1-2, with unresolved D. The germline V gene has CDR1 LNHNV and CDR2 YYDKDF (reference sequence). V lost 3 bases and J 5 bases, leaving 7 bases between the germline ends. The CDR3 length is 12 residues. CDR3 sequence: CATSRADYGYTF. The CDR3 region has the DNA TGTGCCACCAGCAGGGCTGATTATGGCTACACCTTC.

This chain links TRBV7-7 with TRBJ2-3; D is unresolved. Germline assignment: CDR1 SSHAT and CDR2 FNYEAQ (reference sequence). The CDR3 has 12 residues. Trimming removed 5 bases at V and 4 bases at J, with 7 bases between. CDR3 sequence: CASSPNSDTQYF. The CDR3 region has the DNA TGTGCCAGCAGCCCTAACTCAGATACGCAGTATTTT.

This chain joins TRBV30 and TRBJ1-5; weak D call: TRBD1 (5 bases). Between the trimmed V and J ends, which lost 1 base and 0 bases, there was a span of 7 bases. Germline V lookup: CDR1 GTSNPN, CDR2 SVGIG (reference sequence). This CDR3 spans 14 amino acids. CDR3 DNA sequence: TGTGCCTGGAGTGAGGGGTATAGCAATCAGCCCCAGCATTTT. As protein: CAWSEGYSNQPQHF. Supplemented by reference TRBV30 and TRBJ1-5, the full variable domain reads SQTIHQWPATLVQPVGSPLSLECTVEGTSNPNLYWYRQAAGRGLQLLFYSVGIGQISSEVPQNLSASRPQDRQFILSSKKLLLSDSGFYLCAWSEGYSNQPQHFGDGTRLSIL.

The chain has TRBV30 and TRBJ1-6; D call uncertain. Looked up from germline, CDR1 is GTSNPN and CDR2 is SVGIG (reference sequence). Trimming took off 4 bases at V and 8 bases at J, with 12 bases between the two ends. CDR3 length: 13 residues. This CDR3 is CAWTYAIDSPLHF. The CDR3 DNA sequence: TGTGCCTGGACTTACGCGATTGATTCACCCCTCCACTTT.

The CDR3 region is CASSWTSGGPTSTDTQYF. In DNA, the CDR3 is TGTGCCAGCAGCTGGACTAGCGGGGGGCCTACTAGCACAGATACGCAGTATTTT. The chain has TRBV5-4 and TRBJ2-3, with TRBD2 identical over 14 bases. Germline trimming cut 3 bases from V and 0 bases from J; bases unmatched to any gene: 6. This CDR3 comprises 18 residues. CDR1 and CDR2 from the germline V gene are SGHNT and YYREEE (reference sequence).

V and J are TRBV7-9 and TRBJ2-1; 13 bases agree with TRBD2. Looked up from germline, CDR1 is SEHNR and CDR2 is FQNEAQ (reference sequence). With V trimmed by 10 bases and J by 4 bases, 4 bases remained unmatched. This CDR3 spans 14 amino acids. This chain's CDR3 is CATQTSGRYNEQFF. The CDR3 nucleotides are TGTGCCACCCAGACTAGCGGGAGGTACAATGAGCAGTTCTTC. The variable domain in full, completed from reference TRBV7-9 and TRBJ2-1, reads DTGVSQNPRHKITKRGQNVTFRCDPISEHNRLYWYRQTLGQGPEFLTYFQNEAQLEKSRLLSDRFSAERPKGSFSTLEIQRTEQGDSAMYLCATQTSGRYNEQFFGPGTRLTVL.

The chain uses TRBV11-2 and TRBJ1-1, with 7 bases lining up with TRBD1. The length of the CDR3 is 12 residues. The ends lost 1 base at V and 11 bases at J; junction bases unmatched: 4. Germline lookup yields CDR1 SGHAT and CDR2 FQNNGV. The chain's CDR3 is CASSLGQGVAFF. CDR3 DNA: TGTGCCAGCAGCTTAGGACAGGGTGTGGCTTTCTTT.

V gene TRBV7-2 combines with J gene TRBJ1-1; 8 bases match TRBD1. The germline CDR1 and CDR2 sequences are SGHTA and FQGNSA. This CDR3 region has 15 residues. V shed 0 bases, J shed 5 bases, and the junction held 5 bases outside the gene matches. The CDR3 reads CASSLATGGLTEAFF. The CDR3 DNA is TGTGCCAGCAGCTTAGCTACAGGGGGGCTGACTGAAGCTTTCTTT.

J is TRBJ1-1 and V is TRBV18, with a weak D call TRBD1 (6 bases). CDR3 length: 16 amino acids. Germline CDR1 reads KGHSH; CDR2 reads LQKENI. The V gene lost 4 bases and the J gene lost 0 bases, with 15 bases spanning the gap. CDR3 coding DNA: TGTGCCAGCTCACTTAAAGTGCAGGGGATGAACACTGAAGCTTTCTTT. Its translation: CASSLKVQGMNTEAFF.

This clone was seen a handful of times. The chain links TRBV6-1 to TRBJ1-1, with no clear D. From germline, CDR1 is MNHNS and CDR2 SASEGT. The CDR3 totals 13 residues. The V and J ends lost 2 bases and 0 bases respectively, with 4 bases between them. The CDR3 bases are TGTGCCAGCAGTGAAACAGTGAACACTGAAGCTTTCTTT. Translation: CASSETVNTEAFF.

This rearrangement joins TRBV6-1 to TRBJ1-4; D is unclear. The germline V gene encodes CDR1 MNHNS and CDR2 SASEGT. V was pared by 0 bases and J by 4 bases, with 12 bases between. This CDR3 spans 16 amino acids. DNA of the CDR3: TGTGCCAGCAGTGAAGCGGCAGCGGCTTATAATGAAAAACTGTTTTTT. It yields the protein CASSEAAAAYNEKLFF.

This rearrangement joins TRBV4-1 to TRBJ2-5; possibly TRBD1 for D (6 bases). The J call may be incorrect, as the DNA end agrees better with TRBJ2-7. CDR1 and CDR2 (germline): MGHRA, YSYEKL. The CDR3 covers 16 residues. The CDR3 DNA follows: TGCGCCAGCAGCCAAGCTTCCGGGACAACCCCCTACGAGCAGTACTTC. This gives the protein CASSQASGTTPYEQYF.

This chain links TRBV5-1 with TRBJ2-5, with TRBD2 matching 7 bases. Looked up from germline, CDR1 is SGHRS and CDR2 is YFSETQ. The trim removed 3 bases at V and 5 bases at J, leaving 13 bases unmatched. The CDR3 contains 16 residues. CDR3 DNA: TGCGCCAGCAGCTCAGCGGGACTCCGATCTCGGGAGACCCAGTACTTC. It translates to CASSSAGLRSRETQYF.

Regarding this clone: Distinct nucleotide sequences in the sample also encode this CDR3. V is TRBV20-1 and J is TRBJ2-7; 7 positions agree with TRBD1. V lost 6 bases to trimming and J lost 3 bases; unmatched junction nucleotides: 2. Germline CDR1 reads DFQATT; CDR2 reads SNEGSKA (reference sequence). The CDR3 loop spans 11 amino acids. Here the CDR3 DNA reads TGCAGTGCGAGACAGGGCTACGAGCAGTACTTC. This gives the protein CSARQGYEQYF.